The rows below give T cell receptor beta chains drawn from one sample of a study of blood T cell repertoires in COVID-19. Method: immunoSEQ multiplex PCR; TCRdb's copy keeps in-frame clones and lacks some. The sample carries around 140,000 clones, about three quarters recorded once. Sequencing input: peripheral blood. These receptors were taken from a woman aged 55-69 years with acute or convalescent COVID-19. The conserved cysteine and the conserved F or W are not part of the CDR3 here. A D gene is named only where the DNA matches it firmly.

J	V	D	CDR3
TRBJ2-7	TRBV19	TRBD2	ASSALAGGLRQY
TRBJ2-3	TRBV11-2	NA	ASTPRSPGSGTQY
TRBJ1-2	TRBV7-2	TRBD1	ASSFDRGAGVHYGYT
TRBJ1-2	TRBV30	TRBD1	AWSPGQGYGYT
TRBJ1-5	TRBV12-5	NA	ASGLGGPQH
TRBJ2-3	TRBV28	NA	ASSLWGGTNEDTQY
TRBJ2-1	TRBV2	NA	ASSGLLNEQF
TRBJ1-2	TRBV28	TRBD1	ASSFGTGNYGYT
TRBJ2-1	TRBV6-5	NA	GGVYVPLGF
TRBJ1-2	TRBV10-3	NA	AISRAGYGYT
TRBJ1-5	TRBV28	NA	ASSLRGGVGQPQH
TRBJ2-3	TRBV20-1	TRBD2	SASRGSGRAPDTQY
TRBJ2-7	TRBV7-2	NA	ASSPLPVSYEQY
TRBJ1-1	TRBV11-2	TRBD1	ASSFGQGTEAF
TRBJ2-1	TRBV18	NA	ASSTYERTTINEQF
TRBJ2-7	TRBV7-2	NA	ASSLGRFSGEQY
TRBJ1-4	TRBV11-2	TRBD1	ASSLGQGTEKLF
TRBJ1-6	TRBV19	NA	ASATRTANSPLH
TRBJ1-5	TRBV23-1	TRBD1	ASSHRDRALSNQPQH
TRBJ1-6	TRBV14	NA	ASSQGRGDSPLH
TRBJ2-7	TRBV4-2	TRBD1	ASSPWTPGQGSYEQY
TRBJ2-3	TRBV19	NA	ASSIWADTQY
TRBJ1-1	TRBV13	TRBD1	ASSGDRDTEAF
TRBJ2-7	TRBV27	TRBD1	ASSLDRGRQY
TRBJ1-5	TRBV30	NA	AWSLKVSGARDSNQPQH
TRBJ1-6	TRBV5-6	NA	ASSLRGGNNSPLH
TRBJ1-5	TRBV5-1	NA	ASSPGRDASGYSNQPQH
TRBJ2-1	TRBV6-5	TRBD2	ASTLRLAGVEQF
TRBJ2-7	TRBV10-3	TRBD2	AISESRLAGYEQY
TRBJ1-4	TRBV5-4	NA	ASSFGTSLRNEKLF
TRBJ2-1	TRBV6-1	TRBD2	ASSELAGAYNEQF
TRBJ2-7	TRBV9	NA	ASSVSPRYEQY
TRBJ2-3	TRBV10-3	TRBD2	AIRIAGLTDTQY
TRBJ1-2	TRBV24-1	TRBD1	ATSDPSLPGQGPNYSNYGYT
TRBJ1-2	TRBV29-1	TRBD1	SVDGTGGANYGYT
TRBJ2-1	TRBV7-8	TRBD1	ASSLPGTGYNEQF